Shown below are 29 T cell receptor beta chains from a single sample sequenced in a study of T-cell reconstitution after alpha-beta-depleted transplantation in children. TCRbeta library construction was performed incorporating unique molecular identifiers. Via MiXCR, TCRdb re-called the PCR reads, giving one row per CDR3 protein. Of around 500,000 distinct CDR3 sequences detected, approximately 12% appear once; the ten largest clones hold around 6%. The material was PBMCs from the stem cell graft donor, obtained from the stem cell graft. The receptors derive from a human donor who donated a stem cell graft to a child with combined immunodeficiency.

In its sample, this clonotype was seen many times. V usage is TRBV7-9 and J usage is TRBJ2-1, with a possible D match to TRBD1 (5 bases). CDR3 size: 15 residues. Trimming pared 3 bases from V and 0 bases from J, leaving 9 bases between. Looked up from germline, CDR1 is SEHNR and CDR2 is FQNEAQ (reference sequence). The CDR3 spells CASSFTGSSYNEQFF. The CDR3 DNA is TGTGCCAGCAGCTTCACAGGCAGCTCCTACAATGAGCAGTTCTTC.

This clonotype was detected many times. The J gene is TRBJ2-7, the V gene TRBV15; D gene ambiguous. Trimming shortened V by 0 bases and J by 5 bases, and 8 bases separated the two germline ends. Per the germline V gene, CDR1 is LNHNV and CDR2 is YYDKDF (reference sequence). This CDR3 spans 13 amino acids. The CDR3 region is CATSREDNHEQYF. The DNA of the CDR3 is TGTGCCACCAGCAGAGAAGACAACCACGAGCAGTACTTC.

This clonotype has a handful of counts. V usage is TRBV18 and J usage is TRBJ2-7; D is perhaps TRBD1 (5 bases). Trimming shortened V by 2 bases and J by 7 bases, and 15 bases separated the two germline ends. Germline CDR1 and CDR2: KGHSH and LQKENI. The CDR3 consists of 14 residues. The CDR3 coding sequence is TGTGCCAGCTCACCAGAGGCCCCAGGGCAGGAGCAGTACTTC. The encoded protein is CASSPEAPGQEQYF.

This clonotype was seen ten or more times. Here the CDR3 DNA reads TGCGCCAGCGGACTAGCGGGTAGAGATACGCAGTATTTT. Translating it yields CASGLAGRDTQYF. V and J are TRBV5-1 and TRBJ2-3; 11 bases agree with TRBD2. Trimming cost V 7 bases and J 5 bases; bases outside gene matches: 3. Per germline, CDR1 SGHRS and CDR2 YFSETQ. This CDR3 contains 13 residues.

This clonotype was found many times. This rearrangement joins TRBV12-3 or TRBV12-4 to TRBJ2-3; 9 nucleotides match TRBD2. With V trimmed by 6 bases and J by 2 bases, 6 bases remained unmatched. This CDR3 spans 15 amino acids. DNA for the CDR3: TGTGCCAGCAGCTATACTAGCGGGTACACAGATACGCAGTATTTT. Translated, it gives CASSYTSGYTDTQYF.

This clonotype was counted ten times or more. V usage is TRBV12-3 or TRBV12-4 and J usage is TRBJ2-1; possibly TRBD2 for D (6 bases). The CDR3 is 17 residues long. V was cut by 6 bases and J by 0 bases, with 18 bases left in between. CDR3 sequence: CASRDLWGVSSYNEQFF. CDR3 in DNA: TGTGCCAGCAGGGACCTATGGGGGGTAAGCTCCTACAATGAGCAGTTCTTC.

This chain connects TRBV12-3 or TRBV12-4 to TRBJ2-2, with D perhaps being TRBD1 or TRBD2 (5 bases each). Trimming removed 7 bases from V and 7 bases from J, with 10 bases in between. The CDR3 runs 12 residues. Here the CDR3 reads CASNRRFGELFF. The CDR3 DNA reads TGTGCCAGCAACAGGAGGTTCGGGGAGCTGTTTTTT.

This clonotype was picked up a small number of times. The chain uses TRBV18 and TRBJ1-6, with a tentative D call TRBD1 (5 bases). CDR3 length: 17 amino acids. Trimming pared 5 bases from V and 0 bases from J, leaving 14 bases between. The germline V gene encodes CDR1 KGHSH and CDR2 LQKENI. In DNA form, the CDR3 reads TGTGCCAGCTCATTCCGACAGAGAAGCTCCTATAATTCACCCCTCCACTTT. Its protein is CASSFRQRSSYNSPLHF.

This clonotype was recorded a few times. V gene TRBV5-1 combines with J gene TRBJ2-1, with a tentative D call TRBD2 (6 bases). Trimming took off 0 bases at V and 0 bases at J, with 13 bases between the two ends. There are 17 residues in the CDR3. The germline CDR1 and CDR2 sequences are SGHRS and YFSETQ. The CDR3 spells CASSLGHWGVSYNEQFF. Here the CDR3 DNA reads TGCGCCAGCAGCTTGGGACATTGGGGGGTCTCCTACAATGAGCAGTTCTTC. Variable domain in full (rest from reference TRBV5-1 and TRBJ2-1): KAGVTQTPRYLIKTRGQQVTLSCSPISGHRSVSWYQQTPGQGLQFLFEYFSETQRNKGNFPGRFSGRQFSNSRSEMNVSTLELGDSALYLCASSLGHWGVSYNEQFFGPGTRLTVL.

This clonotype was observed at least ten times. V gene TRBV6-5 combines with J gene TRBJ2-7; D remains ambiguous. Germline CDR1 is MNHEY and CDR2 is SVGAGI. The CDR3 length is 14 residues. V dropped 1 base and J dropped 5 bases, with 12 bases sitting between them. The chain's CDR3 is CASSYYPYLNEQYF. Written as DNA, the CDR3 is TGTGCCAGCAGTTACTATCCTTATTTGAACGAGCAGTACTTC.

The chain employs TRBV7-2 and TRBJ2-7, with a weak D call TRBD1 (5 bases). The CDR3 is 13 residues long. Germline lookup yields CDR1 SGHTA and CDR2 FQGNSA. Trimming removed 3 bases from V and 9 bases from J, with 15 bases in between. The CDR3 DNA reads TGTGCCAGCAGCTTGGATGCGACAGCAAGGCAGTACTTC. It encodes CASSLDATARQYF.

This clonotype was counted only a few times. The CDR3 region is CASSQERGVTYEQYF. The CDR3 nucleotides read TGTGCCAGCAGCCAGGAAAGGGGGGTAACATACGAGCAGTACTTC. The chain recombines TRBV3-1 with TRBJ2-7; D may correspond to TRBD1 or TRBD2 (6 bases each). This CDR3 contains 15 residues. Germline V CDR1 and CDR2: LGHDT, YNNKEL (reference sequence). The ends were cut back, 3 bases at V and 4 bases at J, with 16 bases in the middle.

The chain links TRBV29-1 to TRBJ2-7; 10 positions agree with TRBD1. V lost 7 bases, J lost 6 bases, and 6 bases stayed unmatched. Germline values: CDR1 SQVTM, CDR2 ANQGSEA. CDR3 length: 12 amino acids. This CDR3 is CSAGDRGSEQYF. The CDR3 nucleotides are TGCAGCGCAGGGGACAGGGGCTCCGAGCAGTACTTC.

This rearrangement joins TRBV12-3 or TRBV12-4 to TRBJ1-1; D ambiguous. V lost 5 bases to trimming and J lost 2 bases, with 12 bases between them. The CDR3 runs to 14 residues. As DNA, the CDR3 is TGTGCCAGCAGTCTCCTCGGGTCCAACACTGAAGCTTTCTTT. Translation: CASSLLGSNTEAFF.

Many counts were recorded for this clonotype. V usage is TRBV9 and J usage is TRBJ2-1, with a weak D call TRBD1 (7 bases). The germline V gene encodes CDR1 SGDLS and CDR2 YYNGEE. Trimming took off 1 base at V and 1 base at J, with 21 bases between the two ends. The CDR3 length is 19 residues. As DNA, the CDR3 is TGTGCCAGCAGCGTAAAGCAGGGGGAGGAGGAGCGGTCCTACAATGAGCAGTTCTTC. Residues: CASSVKQGEEERSYNEQFF.

The chain has TRBV12-3 or TRBV12-4 and TRBJ1-1, with 8 bases that match TRBD1. V was clipped by 8 bases and J by 10 bases; unmatched bases: 15. The CDR3 covers 14 residues. In nucleotides, the CDR3 is TGTGCCAGCGCGACAGGGGCCCCTCTGATGGGAGCTTTCTTT. This gives the protein CASATGAPLMGAFF.

This clonotype was picked up many times. The chain is built from TRBV6-2 or TRBV6-3 and TRBJ2-7, with D unclear. V lost 5 bases, J lost 2 bases, and 13 bases lay in between. The V gene's germline CDR1 is MNHEY and CDR2 SVGEGT. The CDR3 is 14 residues long. The CDR3 here is CASSKPGSTYEQYF. The CDR3 DNA reads TGTGCCAGCAGTAAACCGGGTTCAACCTACGAGCAGTACTTC.

This sequence joins TRBV18 and TRBJ2-5, with TRBD2 matching 7 bases. The CDR3 totals 13 residues. In germline, CDR1 is KGHSH, CDR2 LQKENI. J was trimmed by 5 bases and V by 3 bases; bases with no gene match: 3. Here the CDR3 DNA reads TGTGCCAGCTCACCCGGACTAGTGGAGACCCAGTACTTC. Protein sequence: CASSPGLVETQYF.

The gene calls are TRBV20-1 and TRBJ2-5, with D perhaps TRBD1 (6 bases). V was clipped by 6 bases and J by 0 bases, with 26 bases between them. Per the germline V gene, CDR1 is DFQATT and CDR2 is SNEGSKA (reference sequence). This CDR3 has 18 residues. The CDR3 reads CSATPITWTEKYQETQYF. For the CDR3, the DNA is TGCAGTGCAACCCCGATTACCTGGACAGAAAAGTACCAAGAGACCCAGTACTTC.

This clonotype was counted at least ten times. This chain connects TRBV7-8 to TRBJ1-1; 7 nucleotides align to TRBD1. This CDR3 region has 19 residues. Germline values: CDR1 SGHVS, CDR2 FQNEAQ. V gave up 3 bases and J gave up 1 base; unmatched junction bases: 17. The CDR3 bases are TGTGCCAGCAGCTTTAGGGGATTCGGGACAGCTACACCGAACACTGAAGCTTTCTTT. This gives the protein CASSFRGFGTATPNTEAFF.

This clonotype was seen a few times. The rearrangement links TRBV7-9 to TRBJ2-2, with D perhaps matching TRBD1 or TRBD2 (5 bases each). V gave up 8 bases and J gave up 2 bases, with 18 bases separating them. The CDR3 contains 16 residues. Germline V gene lookup returns CDR1 SEHNR and CDR2 FQNEAQ (reference sequence). The CDR3 bases are TGTGCCAGCGAAATCCGGGACGCGACCAACACCGGGGAGCTGTTTTTT. Encoded protein: CASEIRDATNTGELFF.

This sequence joins TRBV9 and TRBJ1-4; unclear D gene. In germline, CDR1 is SGDLS, CDR2 YYNGEE. This CDR3 is built from 13 residues. Deletions cut 3 bases from V and 2 bases from J, with 5 bases between. The CDR3 loop reads CASSDPTNEKLFF. The CDR3, as DNA: TGTGCCAGCAGCGATCCCACTAATGAAAAACTGTTTTTT.

This clonotype was picked up a small number of times. The chain has TRBV4-2 and TRBJ1-5, with TRBD1 as a possible D gene (6 bases). Trimming removed 4 bases from V and 5 bases from J, with 21 bases in between. The CDR3 has 17 amino acids. Germline assignment: CDR1 LGHNA and CDR2 YNFKEQ. The DNA of the CDR3 is TGTGCCAGCAGCCGGGAAGGCGAGGAGGGGGGGGATCAGCCCCAGCATTTT. Its translation: CASSREGEEGGDQPQHF.

This clonotype has just a few counts. The rearrangement joins TRBV5-1 to TRBJ2-1; maybe TRBD2 (7 bases). CDR1 is SGHRS, CDR2 YFSETQ, per germline. Between the trimmed V and J ends, which lost 5 bases and 4 bases, there was a span of 16 bases. The CDR3 consists of 15 residues. CDR3 nucleotides: TGCGCCAGCAGAGAGGGGGAGGGCAAATACAATGAGCAGTTCTTC. Translated: CASREGEGKYNEQFF.

This clonotype has more than one count but fewer than ten. The rearrangement uses TRBV12-3 or TRBV12-4 and TRBJ2-1; maybe TRBD2 (6 bases). Trimming cost V 6 bases and J 9 bases, with 15 bases left between them. CDR3 length: 13 amino acids. The CDR3 region is CASSLGLFGEQFF. CDR3 in DNA: TGTGCCAGCAGCCTGGGACTTTTTGGTGAGCAGTTCTTC.

The chain has TRBV20-1 and TRBJ2-7; 7 nucleotides agree with TRBD1. The germline CDR1 and CDR2 sequences are DFQATT and SNEGSKA (reference sequence). The CDR3 extends over 15 amino acids. Trimming took 0 bases from V and 3 from J; bases not matched to a gene: 8. The CDR3 DNA reads as TGCAGTGCTAGAGATGCAGGGGGTGGCTTCTACGAGCAGTACTTC. As protein: CSARDAGGGFYEQYF.

The chain recombines TRBV28 with TRBJ2-4; D might be TRBD2 (5 bases). V lost 2 bases to trimming and J lost 5 bases, with 13 bases between them. Germline CDR1 MDHEN, CDR2 SYDVKM. The CDR3 runs to 15 residues. CDR3 sequence: CASSLTATGENIQYF. CDR3 DNA sequence: TGTGCCAGCAGTTTAACGGCGACCGGGGAAAACATTCAGTACTTC.

V is TRBV4-3 and J is TRBJ2-1, with 15 bases aligning to TRBD2. This CDR3 is built from 18 residues. Germline CDR1 is LGHNA and CDR2 is YSLEER. With 0 bases clipped from V and 8 bases from J, the junction kept 8 bases outside the gene matches. CDR3: CASSQDRRTSGRGDEQFF. CDR3 sequence (DNA): TGCGCCAGCAGCCAAGATCGGAGGACTAGCGGGAGGGGGGATGAGCAGTTCTTC.

This clonotype was seen many times. The V call is TRBV7-2, the J call TRBJ2-2; D is ambiguous. Trimming shortened V by 3 bases and J by 5 bases, and 10 bases separated the two germline ends. The CDR3 sequence is 14 residues long. Germline V gene lookup returns CDR1 SGHTA and CDR2 FQGNSA. In nucleotides, the CDR3 is TGTGCCAGCAGCTTTGAACCAGAAACCGGGGAGCTGTTTTTT. Residues: CASSFEPETGELFF.